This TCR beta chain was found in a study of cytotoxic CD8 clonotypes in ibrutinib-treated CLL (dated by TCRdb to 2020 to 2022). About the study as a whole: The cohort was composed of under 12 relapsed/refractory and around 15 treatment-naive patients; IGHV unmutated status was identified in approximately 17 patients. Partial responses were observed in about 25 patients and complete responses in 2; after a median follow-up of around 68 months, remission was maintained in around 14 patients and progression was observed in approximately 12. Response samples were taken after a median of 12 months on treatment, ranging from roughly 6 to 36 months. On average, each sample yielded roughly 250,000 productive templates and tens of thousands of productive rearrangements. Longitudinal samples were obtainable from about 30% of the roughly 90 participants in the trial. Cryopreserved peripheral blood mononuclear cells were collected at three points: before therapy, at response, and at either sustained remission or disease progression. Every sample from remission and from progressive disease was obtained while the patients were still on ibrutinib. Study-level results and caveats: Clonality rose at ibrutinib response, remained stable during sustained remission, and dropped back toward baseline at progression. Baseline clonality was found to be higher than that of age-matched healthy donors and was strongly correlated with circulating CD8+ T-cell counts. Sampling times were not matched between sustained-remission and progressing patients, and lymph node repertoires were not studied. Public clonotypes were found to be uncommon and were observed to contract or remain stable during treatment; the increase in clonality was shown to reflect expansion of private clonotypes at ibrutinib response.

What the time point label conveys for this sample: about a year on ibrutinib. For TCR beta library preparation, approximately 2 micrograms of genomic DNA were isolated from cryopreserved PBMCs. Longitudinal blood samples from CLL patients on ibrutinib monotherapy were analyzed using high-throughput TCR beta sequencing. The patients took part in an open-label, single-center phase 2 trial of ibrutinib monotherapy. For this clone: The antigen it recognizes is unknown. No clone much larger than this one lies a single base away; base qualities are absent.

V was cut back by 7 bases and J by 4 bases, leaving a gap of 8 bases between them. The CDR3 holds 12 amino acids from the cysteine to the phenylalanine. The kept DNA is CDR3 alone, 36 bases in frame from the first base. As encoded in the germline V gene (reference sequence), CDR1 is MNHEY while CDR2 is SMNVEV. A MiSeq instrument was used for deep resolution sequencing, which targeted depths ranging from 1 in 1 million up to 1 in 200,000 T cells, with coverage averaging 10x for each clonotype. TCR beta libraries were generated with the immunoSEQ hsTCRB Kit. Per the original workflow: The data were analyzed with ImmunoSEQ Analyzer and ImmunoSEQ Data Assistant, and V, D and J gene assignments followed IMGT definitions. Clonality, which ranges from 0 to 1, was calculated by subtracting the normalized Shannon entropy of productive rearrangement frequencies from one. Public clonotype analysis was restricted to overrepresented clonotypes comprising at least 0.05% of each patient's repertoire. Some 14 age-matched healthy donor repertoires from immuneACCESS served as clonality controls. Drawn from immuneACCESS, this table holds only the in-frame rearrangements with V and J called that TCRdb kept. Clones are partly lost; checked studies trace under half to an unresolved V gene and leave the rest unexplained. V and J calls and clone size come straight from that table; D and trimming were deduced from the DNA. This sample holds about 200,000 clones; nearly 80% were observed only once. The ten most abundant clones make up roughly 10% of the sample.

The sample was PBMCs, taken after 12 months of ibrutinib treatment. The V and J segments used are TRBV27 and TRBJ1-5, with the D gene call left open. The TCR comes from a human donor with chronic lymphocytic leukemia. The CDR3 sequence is CASTRANQPQHF. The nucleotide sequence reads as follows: TGTGCCAGCACCCGGGCTAATCAGCCCCAGCATTTT.